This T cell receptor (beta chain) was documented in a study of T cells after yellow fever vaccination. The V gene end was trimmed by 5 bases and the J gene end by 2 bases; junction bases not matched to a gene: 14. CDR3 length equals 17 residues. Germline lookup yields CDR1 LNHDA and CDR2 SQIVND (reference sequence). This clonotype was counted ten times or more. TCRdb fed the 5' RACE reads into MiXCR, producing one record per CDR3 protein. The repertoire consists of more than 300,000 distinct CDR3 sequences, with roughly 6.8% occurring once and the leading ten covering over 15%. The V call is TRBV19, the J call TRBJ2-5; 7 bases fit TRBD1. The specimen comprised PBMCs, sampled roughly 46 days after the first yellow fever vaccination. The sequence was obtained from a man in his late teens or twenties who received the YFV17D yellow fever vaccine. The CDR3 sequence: CASSQQGYSGGQETQYF. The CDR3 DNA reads TGTGCCAGTAGTCAACAGGGGTACTCGGGCGGACAAGAGACCCAGTACTTC.